Listed here are 20 T cell receptor beta chains from one sample, sequenced in a study of T cell responses to AZD1222 COVID-19 vaccine (dated by TCRdb to about 2021). Explained via the paper, the time point label denotes: baseline before first vaccination. Receptor libraries were prepared by the immunoSEQ multiplex PCR assay. In its TCRdb copy, this immuneACCESS table keeps in-frame sequences only and misses some clones. Where compared with another copy, unresolved V genes explain less than half of these, and the others have no known cause. Here the sample has around 150,000 clones; around nine tenths occur a single time. The ten largest account for 5% of the sample. This sample comprised peripheral blood, obtained on day 0 of AZD1222 vaccination. The receptors here all came from an adult in good health.

The chain joins TRBV7-9 to TRBJ1-2, with D maybe TRBD1 (5 bases). This CDR3 comprises 15 residues. V lost 5 bases to trimming and J lost 6 bases, with 19 bases between them. Germline V gene lookup returns CDR1 SEHNR and CDR2 FQNEAQ (reference sequence). The CDR3 reads CASSPPGREWHGYTF. The CDR3 DNA follows: TGTGCCAGCAGCCCGCCGGGCAGGGAATGGCATGGCTACACCTTC.

V gene TRBV13 combines with J gene TRBJ1-1, with 9 bases fitting TRBD1. This CDR3 contains 15 residues. After removal of 0 bases from V and 6 bases from J, the junction contained 5 bases not matched to a gene. Looked up from germline, CDR1 is PRHDT and CDR2 is FYEKMQ (reference sequence). The CDR3 DNA reads TGTGCCAGCAGCTTAGGCGGGACAGGGCAGCCTGAAGCTTTCTTT. Encoded protein: CASSLGGTGQPEAFF.

This clone was found a few times. This chain uses TRBV2 with TRBJ2-7; D is undetermined. Germline lookup yields CDR1 SNHLY and CDR2 FYNNEI. V was clipped by 3 bases and J by 6 bases, with 6 bases between them. The CDR3 covers 11 residues. Here the CDR3 reads CASSEGGEQYF. The CDR3 DNA reads TGTGCCAGCAGTGAGGGTGGCGAGCAGTACTTC.

This clone was recorded only once. CDR3 region: CASSPGQEGETQYF. The CDR3 region has the DNA TGTGCCAGCTCACCCGGGCAGGAGGGAGAGACCCAGTACTTC. The V gene is TRBV18, the J gene TRBJ2-5; possible D gene TRBD2, 6 bases. CDR1 KGHSH and CDR2 LQKENI come from the germline V gene. The CDR3 loop spans 14 amino acids. V was clipped by 3 bases and J by 4 bases, with 12 bases between them.

The V call is TRBV5-1, the J call TRBJ2-3, with 12 bases identical to TRBD2. After removal of 3 bases from V and 6 bases from J, the junction contained 11 bases not matched to a gene. Per germline, CDR1 SGHRS and CDR2 YFSETQ. This CDR3 is built from 17 residues. The CDR3 sequence: CASSSGLAGMRGDTQYF. CDR3 nucleotide sequence: TGCGCCAGCAGCTCAGGACTAGCGGGAATGAGGGGCGATACGCAGTATTTT.

This chain connects TRBV6-2 or TRBV6-3 to TRBJ2-5; TRBD2 agrees at 7 bases. This CDR3 is 15 amino acids long. The trim removed 5 bases at V and 1 base at J, leaving 7 bases unmatched. Germline assignment: CDR1 MNHEY and CDR2 SVGEGT. The CDR3 bases are TGTGCCAGCAGTCAAACAAGCGGGGCCCAAGAGACCCAGTACTTC. Protein product: CASSQTSGAQETQYF.

The genes are TRBV5-1 and TRBJ1-1, with 8 bases aligning to TRBD1. The CDR3 runs to 14 residues. The germline V gene has CDR1 SGHRS and CDR2 YFSETQ. Trimming at V came to 3 bases and at J to 2 bases, leaving 3 bases not matched to a gene. This chain's CDR3 is CASSWGQANTEAFF. CDR3 sequence (DNA): TGCGCCAGCAGCTGGGGACAGGCTAACACTGAAGCTTTCTTT.

The CDR3 sequence: CASSSAGTVNSPLHF. CDR3 DNA sequence: TGTGCCAGCAGCTCAGCCGGGACAGTTAATTCACCCCTCCACTTT. The chain combines TRBV5-8 with TRBJ1-6; 7 bases map to TRBD1. Unmatched junction bases numbered 6, after V lost 3 bases and J lost 6 bases. The V gene's germline CDR1 is SGHTS and CDR2 YDEGEE. The CDR3 length is 15 residues.

This clone was observed a single time. The chain has TRBV4-3 and TRBJ2-2; TRBD2 is a possible D gene (5 bases). Germline assignment: CDR1 LGHNA and CDR2 YSLEER. V was shortened by 2 bases and J by 2 bases, with 9 bases between the two germline ends. This CDR3 contains 15 residues. For the CDR3, the DNA is TGCGCCAGCAGCCAACGCGGAGGTAACACCGGGGAGCTGTTTTTT. Translated, it gives CASSQRGGNTGELFF.

The V call is TRBV28, the J call TRBJ2-1, with D possibly matching TRBD2 (6 bases). In germline, CDR1 is MDHEN, CDR2 SYDVKM. Trimming removed 6 bases at V and 3 bases at J, with 18 bases between. The CDR3 spans 16 residues. The CDR3 here is CASRPSGVGGYNEQFF. CDR3 nucleotide sequence: TGTGCCAGCAGGCCGAGCGGAGTGGGGGGCTACAATGAGCAGTTCTTC. The full variable domain, in which reference TRBV28 and TRBJ2-1 provide the parts outside the CDR3, is DVKVTQSSRYLVKRTGEKVFLECVQDMDHENMFWYRQDPGLGLRLIYFSYDVKMKEKGDIPEGYSVSREKKERFSLILESASTNQTSMYLCASRPSGVGGYNEQFFGPGTRLTVL.

This chain joins TRBV18 and TRBJ1-6, with TRBD1 matching over 7 bases. Germline V lookup: CDR1 KGHSH, CDR2 LQKENI. CDR3 length equals 17 residues. The ends lost 3 bases at V and 0 bases at J; junction bases unmatched: 5. The CDR3: CASSPLQGSSYNSPLHF. In nucleotides, the CDR3 is TGTGCCAGCTCACCCCTACAGGGGAGCTCCTATAATTCACCCCTCCACTTT. Full variable domain (remainder filled in from reference TRBV18 and TRBJ1-6): NAGVMQNPRHLVRRRGQEARLRCSPMKGHSHVYWYRQLPEEGLKFMVYLQKENIIDESGMPKERFSAEFPKEGPSILRIQQVVRGDSAAYFCASSPLQGSSYNSPLHFGNGTRLTVT.

The chain joins TRBV7-2 to TRBJ1-2, with D maybe TRBD1 (5 bases). Germline assignment: CDR1 SGHTA and CDR2 FQGNSA. CDR3 length: 14 amino acids. V was shortened by 4 bases and J by 2 bases, with 11 bases between the two germline ends. CDR3 DNA: TGTGCCAGCAGCTCCCCTCGGGACAACTATGGCTACACCTTC. Protein sequence: CASSSPRDNYGYTF.

This clone occurred once. V is TRBV27 and J is TRBJ2-1; the D call may be TRBD1 or TRBD2 (5 bases each). V was pared by 5 bases and J by 0 bases, with 20 bases between. Germline values: CDR1 MNHEY, CDR2 SMNVEV (reference sequence). This CDR3 contains 18 residues. The CDR3 DNA reads TGTGCCAGCAGTCCCGTCGGGGCCGTAGGTAGCTCCTACAATGAGCAGTTCTTC. As protein: CASSPVGAVGSSYNEQFF.

The rearrangement links TRBV5-6 to TRBJ2-7; D is perhaps TRBD1 (5 bases). V lost 1 base, J lost 4 bases, and 12 bases lay in between. Germline V gene data show CDR1 as SGHDT and CDR2 as YYEEEE. The CDR3 consists of 14 residues. In DNA, the CDR3 is TGTGCCAGCAGCTTGAGGGGCGCCATTTACGAGCAGTACTTC. It codes for CASSLRGAIYEQYF.

The V and J genes are TRBV7-2 and TRBJ1-4; weak D call: TRBD1 (5 bases). This CDR3 has 13 residues. V shed 3 bases and J shed 8 bases, with 10 bases lying between them. Germline CDR1 reads SGHTA; CDR2 reads FQGNSA. The DNA of the CDR3 is TGTGCCAGCAGCTTTACGACAGCCGAAAAACTGTTTTTT. Protein product: CASSFTTAEKLFF.

The V gene is TRBV14, the J gene TRBJ2-3, with a tentative D call TRBD1 (6 bases). Between the trimmed V and J ends, which lost 4 bases and 7 bases, there was a span of 9 bases. The length of the CDR3 is 12 residues. The germline gives CDR1 SGHDN, CDR2 FVKESK. The DNA of the CDR3 is TGTGCCAGCAGCCCCCAGGGGTATACGCAGTATTTT. It codes for CASSPQGYTQYF.

This chain links TRBV4-2 with TRBJ1-3, with 7 bases lining up with TRBD1. The length of the CDR3 is 17 residues. V lost 0 bases, J lost 0 bases, and 5 bases stayed unmatched. Germline CDR1 LGHNA, CDR2 YNFKEQ. The chain's CDR3 is CASSQDQWDSSGNTIYF. CDR3 DNA: TGTGCCAGCAGCCAAGATCAGTGGGACAGCTCTGGAAACACCATATATTTT.

The V and J genes are TRBV5-1 and TRBJ2-2; 9 nucleotides line up with TRBD2. Germline V gene sequence: CDR1 SGHRS, CDR2 YFSETQ. J gave up 6 bases and V 5 bases, and 8 bases lay outside the gene matches. This CDR3 region has 15 residues. CDR3 sequence reads: CASRVALAGSGELFF. The DNA of the CDR3 is TGCGCCAGCAGGGTGGCCCTAGCGGGATCCGGGGAGCTGTTTTTT.

The chain uses TRBV19 and TRBJ1-1, with D perhaps TRBD1 (6 bases). Trimming shortened V by 4 bases and J by 5 bases, and 11 bases separated the two germline ends. The CDR3 is made up of 13 amino acids. The V gene's germline CDR1 is LNHDA and CDR2 SQIVND (reference sequence). The CDR3, as DNA: TGTGCCAGTAGTACCAACAGGGATACTGAAGCTTTCTTT. Protein sequence: CASSTNRDTEAFF.

J is TRBJ1-6 and V is TRBV6-2 or TRBV6-3; D is undetermined. Germline CDR1 is MNHEY and CDR2 is SVGEGT. The CDR3 runs 13 residues. The V gene lost 2 bases and the J gene lost 14 bases, with 13 bases spanning the gap. CDR3 nucleotides: TGTGCCAGCAGTTACAGGGCAGTTTCGGCCCTCCACTTT. Residues: CASSYRAVSALHF.